This passage covers 9 T cell receptor beta chains from one sample sequenced in a study of blood T cells in healthy people across ages. A second roughly 6 to 12 cycle PCR used barcoded and J-beta primers. Via MiXCR, TCRdb re-called the 5' RACE reads, giving one row per CDR3 protein. This table holds hundreds of thousands of distinct CDR3 sequences, 40% to 50% found once. The sequencing sample was made of blood. Receptors originate from a man aged 55 to 70 in good health.

This clonotype was observed once. The gene calls are TRBV2 and TRBJ1-1, with D uncertain. This CDR3 has 15 amino acids. Germline assignment: CDR1 SNHLY and CDR2 FYNNEI. V shed 2 bases and J shed 0 bases, with 10 bases lying between them. CDR3 region: CASSESFGLNTEAFF. In DNA form, the CDR3 reads TGTGCCAGCAGTGAAAGCTTCGGGTTGAACACTGAAGCTTTCTTT.

This clonotype was detected ten times or more. V is TRBV10-3 and J is TRBJ2-5, with TRBD1 matching over 7 bases. Losses at the gene ends were 6 bases for V and 3 bases for J; bases not matched to a gene: 1. Germline V gene sequence: CDR1 ENHRY, CDR2 SYGVKD. The CDR3 has 12 amino acids. As DNA, the CDR3 is TGTGCCATCAGGGGGACAGAAGAGACCCAGTACTTC. It specifies CAIRGTEETQYF.

The J gene is TRBJ2-3, the V gene TRBV7-2, with no clear D. Germline V lookup: CDR1 SGHTA, CDR2 FQGNSA. The CDR3 has 14 residues. V lost 1 base and J lost 4, with 9 bases in between. This chain's CDR3 is CASSLEVGPDTQYF. Written as DNA, the CDR3 is TGTGCCAGCAGCTTAGAAGTAGGGCCAGATACGCAGTATTTT.

The CDR3 DNA is TGTGCCAGCAGTTACTTTGGGGCAGGGAGCTCCTACAATGAGCAGTTCTTC. Translated: CASSYFGAGSSYNEQFF. The chain employs TRBV6-2 or TRBV6-3 and TRBJ2-1; D may match TRBD1 or TRBD2 (5 bases each). This CDR3 comprises 17 residues. Looked up from germline, CDR1 is MNHEY and CDR2 is SVGEGT. The V end lost 1 base, the J end lost 0 bases, and 13 bases lay between the germline ends.

This clonotype was recorded a few times. The rearrangement joins TRBV29-1 to TRBJ2-3; D not certain. Trimming pared 0 bases from V and 12 bases from J, leaving 10 bases between. Germline CDR1 is SQVTM and CDR2 is ANQGSEA. This CDR3 is 11 amino acids long. CDR3 sequence: CSVEEGRPQYF. The CDR3, as DNA: TGCAGCGTTGAAGAAGGTCGCCCTCAGTATTTT.

This clonotype was detected only a few times. V gene TRBV7-2 combines with J gene TRBJ1-5; unclear D gene. The CDR3 consists of 14 residues. The germline CDR1 and CDR2 sequences are SGHTA and FQGNSA. V dropped 1 base and J dropped 5 bases, with 9 bases sitting between them. This chain's CDR3 is CASSLGGSYQPQHF. DNA for the CDR3: TGTGCCAGCAGCTTAGGCGGCAGTTATCAGCCCCAGCATTTT.

The chain carries TRBV5-1 and TRBJ2-6, with D possibly TRBD1 on 5 matching bases. CDR1 is SGHRS and CDR2 is YFSETQ in the germline V gene. The germline V and J ends were trimmed by 6 bases and 1 base, with 8 bases remaining between them. The CDR3 extends over 14 amino acids. CDR3 loop: CASTRESGANVLTF. The CDR3 DNA is TGCGCCAGCACCAGGGAATCTGGGGCCAACGTCCTGACTTTC.

In nucleotides, the CDR3 is TGTGCCAGCAGCCGGACTAGCGGGAACTCCTACAATGAGCAGTACTTC. This sequence encodes CASSRTSGNSYNEQYF. This chain uses TRBV6-6 with TRBJ2-1, with 12 bases aligning to TRBD2. Judging by the DNA end, TRBJ2-7 fits better; the J call may be wrong. The CDR3 is made up of 16 amino acids. The germline V gene encodes CDR1 MNHNY and CDR2 SVGAGI (reference sequence).

The table lists this clonotype with a few counts. The chain carries TRBV25-1 and TRBJ2-7; tentatively, D is TRBD1 (5 bases). Trimming stripped 0 bases from V and 3 bases from J, with 12 bases between. The CDR3 runs to 15 residues. Per the germline V gene, CDR1 is MGHDK and CDR2 is SYGVNS. This CDR3 is CASSEYRTGHYEQYF. The CDR3 nucleotides are TGTGCCAGCAGTGAATATCGAACAGGTCACTACGAGCAGTACTTC.